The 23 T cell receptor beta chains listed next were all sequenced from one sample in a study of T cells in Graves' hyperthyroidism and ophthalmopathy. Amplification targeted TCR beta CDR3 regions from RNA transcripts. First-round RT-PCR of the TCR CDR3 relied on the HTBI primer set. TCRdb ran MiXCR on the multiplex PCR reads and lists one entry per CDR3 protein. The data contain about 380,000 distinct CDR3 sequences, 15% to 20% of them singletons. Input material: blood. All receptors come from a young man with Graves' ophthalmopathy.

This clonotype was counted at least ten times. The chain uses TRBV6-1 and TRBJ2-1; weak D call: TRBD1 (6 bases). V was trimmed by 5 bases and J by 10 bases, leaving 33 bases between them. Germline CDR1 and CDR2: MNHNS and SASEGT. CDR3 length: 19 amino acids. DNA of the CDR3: TGTGCCAGCAGTTTGGTGCCAGTCCCCGTAACCCCCCAGGGGCACGAGCAGTTCTTC. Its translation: CASSLVPVPVTPQGHEQFF.

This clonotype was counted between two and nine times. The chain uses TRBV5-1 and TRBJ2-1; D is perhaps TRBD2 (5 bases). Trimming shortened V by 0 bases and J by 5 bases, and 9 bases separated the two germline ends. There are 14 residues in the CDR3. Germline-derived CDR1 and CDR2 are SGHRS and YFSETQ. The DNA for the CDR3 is TGCGCCAGCAGCTTGGTGACTACCGACAATGAGCAGTTCTTC. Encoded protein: CASSLVTTDNEQFF.

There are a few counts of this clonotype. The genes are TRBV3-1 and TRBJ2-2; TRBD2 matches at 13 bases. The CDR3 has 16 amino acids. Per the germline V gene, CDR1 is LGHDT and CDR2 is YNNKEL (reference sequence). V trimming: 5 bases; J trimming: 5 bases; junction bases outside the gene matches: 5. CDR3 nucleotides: TGTGCCAGCAGCGCTCCGGGACTAGCGGGGACCGGGGAGCTGTTTTTT. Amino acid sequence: CASSAPGLAGTGELFF.

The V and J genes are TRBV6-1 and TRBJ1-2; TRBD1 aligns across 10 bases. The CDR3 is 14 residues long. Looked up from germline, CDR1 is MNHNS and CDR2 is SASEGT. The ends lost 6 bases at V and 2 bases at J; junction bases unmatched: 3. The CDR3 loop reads CASRGQGKNYGYTF. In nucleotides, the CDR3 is TGTGCCAGCAGGGGACAGGGGAAAAACTATGGCTACACCTTC.

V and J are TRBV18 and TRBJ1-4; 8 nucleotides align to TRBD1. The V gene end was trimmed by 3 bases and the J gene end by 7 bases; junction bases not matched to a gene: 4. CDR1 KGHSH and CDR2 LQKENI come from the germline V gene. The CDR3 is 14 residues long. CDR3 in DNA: TGTGCCAGCTCACCCCAGGACAGGGTTGAAAAACTGTTTTTT. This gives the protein CASSPQDRVEKLFF.

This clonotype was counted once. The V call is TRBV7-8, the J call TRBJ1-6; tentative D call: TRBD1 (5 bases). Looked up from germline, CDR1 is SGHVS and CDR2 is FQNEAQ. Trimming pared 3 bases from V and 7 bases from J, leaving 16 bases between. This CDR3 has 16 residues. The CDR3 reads CASSFRDASLNSPLHF. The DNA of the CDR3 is TGTGCCAGCAGCTTCAGGGACGCCAGTCTGAATTCACCCCTCCACTTT. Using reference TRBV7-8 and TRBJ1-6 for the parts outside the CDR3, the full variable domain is GAGVSQSPRYKVAKRGQDVALRCDPISGHVSLFWYQQALGQGPEFLTYFQNEAQLDKSGLPSDRFFAERPEGSVSTLKIQRTQQEDSAVYLCASSFRDASLNSPLHFGNGTRLTVT.

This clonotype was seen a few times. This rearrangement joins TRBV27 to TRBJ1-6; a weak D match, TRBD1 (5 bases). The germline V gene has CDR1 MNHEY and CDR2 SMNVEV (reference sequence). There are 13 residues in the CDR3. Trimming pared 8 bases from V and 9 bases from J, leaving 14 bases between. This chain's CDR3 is CASPLRRGSPLHF. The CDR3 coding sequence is TGTGCCAGCCCCCTCAGGAGGGGTTCACCCCTCCACTTT.

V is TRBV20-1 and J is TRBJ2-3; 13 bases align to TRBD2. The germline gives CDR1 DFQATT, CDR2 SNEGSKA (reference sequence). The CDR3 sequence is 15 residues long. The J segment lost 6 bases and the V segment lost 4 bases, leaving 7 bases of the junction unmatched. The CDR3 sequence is CSATGTSGAGDTQYF. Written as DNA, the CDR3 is TGCAGTGCTACCGGGACTAGCGGGGCTGGCGATACGCAGTATTTT.

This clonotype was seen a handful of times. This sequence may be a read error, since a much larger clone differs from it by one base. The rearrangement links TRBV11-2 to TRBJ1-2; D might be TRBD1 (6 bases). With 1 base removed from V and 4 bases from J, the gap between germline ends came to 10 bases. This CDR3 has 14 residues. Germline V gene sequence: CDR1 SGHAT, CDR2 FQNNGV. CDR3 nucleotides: TGTGCCAGCAGCTTAGTTCGGGGGGCCTATGGCTACACCTTC. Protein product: CASSLVRGAYGYTF.

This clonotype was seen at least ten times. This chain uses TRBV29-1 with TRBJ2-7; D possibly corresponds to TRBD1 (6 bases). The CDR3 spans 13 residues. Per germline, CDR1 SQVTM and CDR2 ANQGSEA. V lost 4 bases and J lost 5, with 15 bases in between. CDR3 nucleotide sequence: TGCAGCGTTGGGGGGCTCGGGGAGAACGAGCAGTACTTC. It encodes CSVGGLGENEQYF.

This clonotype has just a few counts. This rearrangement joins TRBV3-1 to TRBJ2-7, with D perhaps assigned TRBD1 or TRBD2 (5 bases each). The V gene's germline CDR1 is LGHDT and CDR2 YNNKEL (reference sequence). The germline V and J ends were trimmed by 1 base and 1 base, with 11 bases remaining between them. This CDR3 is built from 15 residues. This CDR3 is CASSQVWGFSYEQYF. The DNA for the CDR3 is TGTGCCAGCAGCCAAGTCTGGGGGTTTTCCTACGAGCAGTACTTC.

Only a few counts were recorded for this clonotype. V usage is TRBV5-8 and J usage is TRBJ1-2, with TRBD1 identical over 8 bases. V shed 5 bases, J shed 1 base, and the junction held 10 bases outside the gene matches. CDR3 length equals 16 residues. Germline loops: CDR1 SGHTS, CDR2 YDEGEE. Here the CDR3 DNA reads TGTGCCAGCAGACTGGACAGGGAAAGTCTTAACTATGGCTACACCTTC. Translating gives CASRLDRESLNYGYTF.

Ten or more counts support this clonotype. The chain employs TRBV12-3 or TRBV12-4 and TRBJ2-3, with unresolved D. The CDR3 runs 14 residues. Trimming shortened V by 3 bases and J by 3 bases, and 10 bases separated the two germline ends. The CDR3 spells CASSFEVSTDTQYF. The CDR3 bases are TGTGCCAGCAGTTTCGAGGTCTCTACAGATACGCAGTATTTT.

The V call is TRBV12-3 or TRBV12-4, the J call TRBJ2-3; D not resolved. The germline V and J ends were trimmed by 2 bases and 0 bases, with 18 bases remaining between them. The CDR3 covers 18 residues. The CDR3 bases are TGTGCCAGCAGTTTAATTTATACAGCGACTGCTAGCACAGATACGCAGTATTTT. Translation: CASSLIYTATASTDTQYF.

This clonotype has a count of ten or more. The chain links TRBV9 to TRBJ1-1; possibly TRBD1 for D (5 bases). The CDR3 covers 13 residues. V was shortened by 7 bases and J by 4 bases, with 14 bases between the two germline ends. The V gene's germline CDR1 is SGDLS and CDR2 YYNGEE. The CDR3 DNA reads TGTGCCAGCCAGGAGGGACCGGGCACTGAAGCTTTCTTT. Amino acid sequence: CASQEGPGTEAFF.

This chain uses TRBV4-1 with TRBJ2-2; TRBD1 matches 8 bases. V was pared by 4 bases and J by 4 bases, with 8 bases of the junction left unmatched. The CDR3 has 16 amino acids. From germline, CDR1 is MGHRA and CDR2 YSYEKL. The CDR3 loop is CASSPQGAGATGELFF. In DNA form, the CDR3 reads TGCGCCAGCAGCCCTCAGGGGGCGGGCGCCACCGGGGAGCTGTTTTTT.

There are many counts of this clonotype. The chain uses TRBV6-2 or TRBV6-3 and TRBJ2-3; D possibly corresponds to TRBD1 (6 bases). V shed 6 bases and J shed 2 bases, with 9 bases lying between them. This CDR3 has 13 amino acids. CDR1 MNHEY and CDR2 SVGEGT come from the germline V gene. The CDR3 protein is CASRDRPTDTQYF. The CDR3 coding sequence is TGTGCCAGCAGGGACAGACCCACAGATACGCAGTATTTT.

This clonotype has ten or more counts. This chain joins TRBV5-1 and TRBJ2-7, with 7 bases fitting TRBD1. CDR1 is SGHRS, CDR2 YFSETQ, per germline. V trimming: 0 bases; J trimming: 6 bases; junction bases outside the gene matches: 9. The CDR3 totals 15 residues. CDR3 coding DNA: TGCGCCAGCAGCTTGGTCCCACAGGGGCCGGGCGAGCAGTACTTC. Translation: CASSLVPQGPGEQYF.

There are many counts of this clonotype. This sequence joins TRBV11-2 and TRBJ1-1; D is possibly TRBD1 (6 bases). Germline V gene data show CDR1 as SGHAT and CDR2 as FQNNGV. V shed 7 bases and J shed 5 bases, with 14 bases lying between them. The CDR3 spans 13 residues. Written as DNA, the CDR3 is TGTGCCAGCACCCCCACAGGGAGGACTGAAGCTTTCTTT. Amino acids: CASTPTGRTEAFF.

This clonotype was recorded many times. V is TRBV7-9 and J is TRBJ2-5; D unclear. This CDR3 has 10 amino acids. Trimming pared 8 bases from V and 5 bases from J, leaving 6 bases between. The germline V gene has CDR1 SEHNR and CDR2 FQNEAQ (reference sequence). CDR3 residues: CASGSETQYF. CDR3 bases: TGTGCCAGCGGCAGTGAGACCCAGTACTTC.

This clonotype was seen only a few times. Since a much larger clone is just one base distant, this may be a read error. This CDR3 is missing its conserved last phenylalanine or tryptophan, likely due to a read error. Here the CDR3 DNA reads TGTGCCAGCAGCCCCACTTATAGCAATCAGCCCCAGCATCTT. Its protein is CASSPTYSNQPQHL. The rearrangement joins TRBV3-1 to TRBJ1-5; no firm D call. With 4 bases removed from V and 0 bases from J, the gap between germline ends came to 7 bases. CDR3 length: 14 amino acids. CDR1 is LGHDT and CDR2 is YNNKEL in the germline V gene (reference sequence).

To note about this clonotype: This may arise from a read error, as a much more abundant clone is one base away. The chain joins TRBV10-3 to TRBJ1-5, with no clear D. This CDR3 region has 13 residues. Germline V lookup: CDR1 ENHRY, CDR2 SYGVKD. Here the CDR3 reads CAISRSSDQPQNF. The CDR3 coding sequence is TGTGCCATCAGTCGGTCTTCAGATCAGCCCCAGAATTTT.

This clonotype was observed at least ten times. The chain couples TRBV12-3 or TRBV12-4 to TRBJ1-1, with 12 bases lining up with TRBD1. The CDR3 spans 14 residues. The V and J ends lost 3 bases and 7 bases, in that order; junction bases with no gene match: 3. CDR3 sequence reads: CASSFGTGGIEAFF. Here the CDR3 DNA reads TGTGCCAGCAGTTTCGGGACAGGGGGCATTGAAGCTTTCTTT.